What follows is one TCR beta chain and its context. One end of the junction fails to match germline, which may point to a read error. Under the authors' procedure: Estimation of nucleated cell counts was performed using reference gene primer amplification. TCRdb's copy holds only in-frame clones and misses some; the assay was immunoSEQ multiplex PCR. The V and J calls and the clone size are those of that table, but D and trimming were determined from the DNA. The table shows about 220,000 clones, with 65% to 85% occurring only once. This entry comes from a study of blood T cell repertoires in COVID-19. The CDR3 consists of 14 residues. CDR1 is SGHAT and CDR2 is FQNNGV in the germline V gene.

This chain uses TRBV11-2 with TRBJ2-5, with 13 positions matching TRBD2. This sequence was found in a woman aged 60-75 years who had recovered from COVID-19. Input material: PBMCs or T cells enriched from blood (not recorded which). The CDR3, as DNA: TGTGCCAGCAGCTTAGATCTGACTAGCGGGAGGAGGGACTTC. Amino acids: CASSLDLTSGRRDF. The entire variable domain, with the rest obtained from reference TRBV11-2 and TRBJ2-5, is as follows: EAGVAQSPRYKIIEKRQSVAFWCNPISGHATLYWYQQILGQGPKLLIQFQNNGVVDDSQLPKDRFSAERLKGVDSTLKIQPAKLEDSAVYLCASSLDLTSGRRDFGPGTRLLVL.